The rows below give T cell receptor beta chains drawn from one sample of a study of cytomegalovirus exposure and HLA in healthy donors. Clones were sequenced by immunoSEQ multiplex PCR, and TCRdb holds only the in-frame ones, with some missing. This sample yields about 140,000 clones, of which around 73% are seen a single time; under 2% belongs to the top ten. What was sequenced was PBMCs. These receptors came from a female donor in good health and CMV-seronegative. Each CDR3 is given with its conserved first and last residue. Each record gives: clone size, D gene, V gene, J gene, CDR3 DNA, CDR3 protein. A D gene is named only where the DNA matches it firmly. The size entry is marked missing in some rows and otherwise reads once, few, many or a size class.

few	-	TRBV9	TRBJ1-2	TGTGCCAGCAGCCCCTCCGAAGACGGACTAGACTATGGCTACACCTTC	CASSPSEDGLDYGYTF
-	-	TRBV9	TRBJ2-7	TGTGCCAGCAGCGGGATAGGGGGGGGCCCCTACGAGCAGTACTTC	CASSGIGGGPYEQYF
-	-	TRBV6-4	TRBJ2-3	TGTGCCAGCAGTGAAGGCAGGGGCAATGTGCAGTATTTT	CASSEGRGNVQYF
-	TRBD1	TRBV12-5	TRBJ1-1	TGTGCTAGTGGTTTGGAGACCGGGACAGGGAACACTGAAGCTTTCTTT	CASGLETGTGNTEAFF
-	TRBD2	TRBV5-4	TRBJ2-3	TGTGCCACTACAAGCGGGGGCACCACAGATACGCAGTATTTT	CATTSGGTTDTQYF
-	TRBD1	TRBV13	TRBJ1-1	TGTGCCAGCAGCCCCGAGGGACAGGGAGCAAGTGAAGCTTTCTTT	CASSPEGQGASEAFF
-	-	TRBV6-6	TRBJ2-3	TGTGCCAGCAGTTCCCGGCAGGCTAGCACAGATACGCAGTATTTT	CASSSRQASTDTQYF
-	TRBD1	TRBV11-3	TRBJ1-4	TGTGCCAGCAGCCGGGACAGGGTCGGTGAAAAACTGTTTTTT	CASSRDRVGEKLFF
few	TRBD1	TRBV28	TRBJ1-2	TGTGCCAGCAGTTGGGGACAGGGCGCCTATGGCTACACCTTC	CASSWGQGAYGYTF
-	TRBD1	TRBV11-2	TRBJ1-2	TGTGCCAGCAGCCAACGGGACAGTTCCTATGGCTACACCTTC	CASSQRDSSYGYTF
-	-	TRBV5-6	TRBJ1-1	TGTGCCAGCAGCCTAACGGGGGGCACTGAAGCTTTCTTT	CASSLTGGTEAFF
-	-	TRBV6-5	TRBJ1-5	TGTGCCAGCAGTTGGGGACTGAATCAGCCCCAGCATTTT	CASSWGLNQPQHF
-	-	TRBV5-1	TRBJ1-2	TGCGCCAGCAGCTTGGGAGGGAGCTTTAACTATGGCTACACCTTC	CASSLGGSFNYGYTF
once	TRBD1	TRBV5-1	TRBJ1-1	TGCGCCAGCAGCTGGACGTTCCGGGACAGGGGGCAGAGCACTGAAGCTTTCTTT	CASSWTFRDRGQSTEAFF
-	TRBD2	TRBV9	TRBJ2-1	TGTGCCAGCAGCGTAGCTCTGTTGAGCGGGGGGCGCAATGAGCAGTTCTTC	CASSVALLSGGRNEQFF
-	TRBD1	TRBV19	TRBJ2-7	TGTGCCAGTAGTCCCTATGACAGGGAAGCCCTTGACGAGCAGTACTTC	CASSPYDREALDEQYF
once	-	TRBV5-1	TRBJ2-3	TGCGCCAGCAGCTTTACCCCAGGGAGCACAGATACGCAGTATTTT	CASSFTPGSTDTQYF
few	-	TRBV2	TRBJ1-1	TGTGCCAGCGGCAGGGATATCACTGAAGCTTTCTTT	CASGRDITEAFF
-	-	TRBV5-1	TRBJ2-3	TGCGCCAGCAGCTACACGGGAGCCTACACAGATACGCAGTATTTT	CASSYTGAYTDTQYF
-	-	TRBV12-5	TRBJ2-7	TGTGCTAGTGGTTCCCCGCAGGGGATCCCTTACGAGCAGTACTTC	CASGSPQGIPYEQYF
-	TRBD2	TRBV14	TRBJ2-1	TGTGCCAGCAGCCAAGATCAGGGGTTTAGCGGGACCTACAATGAGCAGTTCTTC	CASSQDQGFSGTYNEQFF
-	TRBD1	TRBV11-3	TRBJ2-4	TGTGCCAGCAGCTTGACAGGGGGCCGGAACATTCAGTACTTC	CASSLTGGRNIQYF
-	-	TRBV7-9	TRBJ1-3	TGTGCCAGCAGCCCTGCTTCCCAGGCTGGAAACACCATATATTTT	CASSPASQAGNTIYF
-	TRBD2	TRBV9	TRBJ2-1	TGTGCCAGCAGCGCCCCTAGCGGGGGGGCCTTGGGTGAGCAGTTCTTC	CASSAPSGGALGEQFF
-	TRBD2	TRBV7-8	TRBJ2-1	TGTGCCACCGAGACTAGCGTCTCCTACAATGAGCAGTTCTTC	CATETSVSYNEQFF
-	-	TRBV9	TRBJ1-1	TGTGCCAGCAGCGTAGATGGGGAGGCAGCGAACACTGAAGCTTTCTTT	CASSVDGEAANTEAFF
-	TRBD1	TRBV7-8	TRBJ2-7	TGTGCCAGCAGCTTACCCCGTACTATTCACAGGGGGAGCTCCTACGAGCAGTACTTC	CASSLPRTIHRGSSYEQYF
-	-	TRBV6-5	TRBJ2-7	TGTGCCAGCAGTTACTCGGCCAGGGGCGGATACGAGCAGTACTTC	CASSYSARGGYEQYF
-	TRBD2	TRBV27	TRBJ2-1	TGTGCCAGCAGTTTACAAGCGGGGGGCTACAATGAGCAGTTCTTC	CASSLQAGGYNEQFF
-	-	TRBV6-5	TRBJ1-6	TGTGCCAGCGGAGTTGATCCGTATAATTCACCCCTCCACTTT	CASGVDPYNSPLHF
-	-	TRBV2	TRBJ1-1	TGTGCCACCCACATGAACACTGAAGCTTTCTTT	CATHMNTEAFF
-	-	TRBV9	TRBJ1-1	TGTGCCAGCGGGAGGGGGGGCAGGGGCGCGTGGAGCACTGAAGCTTTCTTT	CASGRGGRGAWSTEAFF
-	-	TRBV18	TRBJ1-3	TGTGCCAGCTCCCTCAGGGAAACGTCTGGAAACACCATATATTTT	CASSLRETSGNTIYF
once	-	TRBV6-6	TRBJ2-3	TGTGCCAGCGGCCCAGATACGCAGTATTTT	CASGPDTQYF
few	-	TRBV6-5	TRBJ2-7	TGTGCCAGCAGTTACGACAGGATCTCCTACGAGCAGTACTTC	CASSYDRISYEQYF
few	-	TRBV19	TRBJ1-2	TGTGCCAGTAGTATTCAGGGGCTGAGTAGCTACACCTTC	CASSIQGLSSYTF
few	-	TRBV7-9	TRBJ2-3	TGTGCCAGCAGCCGGAGCGGCACAGATACGCAGTATTTT	CASSRSGTDTQYF